This is a list of T cell receptor beta chains from one sample in a study of response to subunit inactivated influenza vaccine. TCRdb passed the RT-PCR reads through MiXCR, listing each CDR3 protein once. The table records fewer than 250,000 distinct CDR3 sequences, approximately 15% of them present only once. This specimen consisted of CD8+ T cells sorted from PBMCs, obtained roughly 5 days after vaccination. The receptors were sampled from a man between 45 and 60 years old who received an inactivated influenza vaccine. Each CDR3 is given with its conserved first and last residue. The order of the fields is J gene, D gene, V gene, clone size, CDR3 protein, CDR3 DNA. The D gene is left open where the match is weak. Rows give clone size only sometimes, using once, few, many, or a class for an expanded clone.

>TRBJ2-3|.|TRBV28|few
CASSLGGASTDTQYF
TGTGCCAGCAGCTTAGGCGGAGCAAGCACAGATACGCAGTATTTT
>TRBJ1-3|.|TRBV24-1|.
CATSEPSPGGDTIYF
TGTGCCACCAGTGAACCCTCGCCCGGGGGCGACACCATATATTTT
>TRBJ2-5|TRBD2|TRBV28|few
CASSLMSRGVPQETQYF
TGTGCCAGCAGTTTAATGTCGCGGGGGGTACCCCAAGAGACCCAGTACTTC
>TRBJ2-3|.|TRBV6-5|few
CASSYSGRNTDTQYF
TGTGCCAGCAGTTACTCTGGCAGAAACACAGATACGCAGTATTTT
>TRBJ2-7|TRBD2|TRBV7-2|few
CASSPERGGGYEQYF
TGTGCCAGCAGCCCTGAACGGGGCGGGGGGTACGAGCAGTACTTC
>TRBJ2-1|.|TRBV7-9|many
CASSLESRPYNEQFF
TGTGCCAGCAGCTTAGAAAGTAGGCCTTACAATGAGCAGTTCTTC
>TRBJ2-1|.|TRBV28|few
CASSPFYNEQFF
TGTGCCAGCAGCCCATTTTACAATGAGCAGTTCTTC
>TRBJ2-2|.|TRBV7-9|many
CASSLAGRTGELFF
TGTGCCAGCAGCTTAGCGGGGAGAACCGGGGAGCTGTTTTTT
>TRBJ1-2|.|TRBV4-3|few
CASSQDLDRYHGYTF
TGCGCCAGCAGCCAAGATTTGGACCGATACCATGGCTACACCTTC
>TRBJ2-1|.|TRBV2|.
CATSGTTEQFF
TGTGCCACCAGCGGGACAACTGAGCAGTTCTTC
>TRBJ2-3|TRBD2|TRBV5-1|few
CASSPYGTSGRTDTQYF
TGCGCCAGCAGCCCATATGGGACTAGCGGGAGGACAGATACGCAGTATTTT
>TRBJ1-1|.|TRBV5-8|.
CASSPYQINTEAFF
TGTGCCAGCAGCCCGTACCAGATTAACACTGAAGCTTTCTTT
>TRBJ1-2|.|TRBV20-1|few
CSPGIGDYGYTF
TGCAGTCCTGGGATCGGGGACTATGGCTACACCTTC
>TRBJ1-2|.|TRBV20-1|few
CSARDSGTSYGYTF
TGCAGTGCTAGAGATAGCGGGACAAGCTATGGCTACACCTTC
>TRBJ2-1|.|TRBV12-3/TRBV12-4|.
CASSPRQRAVEQFF
TGTGCCAGCAGCCCCAGACAAAGGGCCGTTGAGCAGTTCTTC
>TRBJ2-1|TRBD2|TRBV20-1|many
CSAGKSGSLEQFF
TGCAGTGCCGGGAAAAGCGGGAGTTTGGAGCAGTTCTTC
>TRBJ2-1|TRBD2|TRBV6-1|many
CASSSRTSGNHRGYNEQFF
TGTGCCAGCAGTAGCCGGACTAGCGGGAACCATCGGGGATACAATGAGCAGTTCTTC
>TRBJ1-6|.|TRBV28|many
CASRTGNSPLHF
TGTGCCAGTCGTACAGGGAATTCACCCCTCCACTTT
>TRBJ2-7|TRBD1|TRBV29-1|few
CSWTTGVSYEQYF
TGCAGTTGGACAACAGGGGTCTCCTACGAGCAGTACTTC
>TRBJ2-3|.|TRBV7-9|.
CASSLLTMTDTQYF
TGTGCCAGCAGCTTACTCACCATGACAGATACGCAGTATTTT
>TRBJ2-1|.|TRBV9|few
CASSPEGGVYNEQFF
TGTGCCAGCAGCCCCGAGGGGGGGGTGTACAATGAGCAGTTCTTC
>TRBJ1-5|.|TRBV4-1|many
CASSRDPDGTSNQPQHF
TGCGCCAGCAGCCGAGATCCCGATGGCACTAGCAATCAGCCCCAGCATTTT
>TRBJ2-1|.|TRBV9|.
CASSEYSGTDEQFF
TGTGCCAGCAGCGAGTATAGCGGGACAGATGAGCAGTTCTTC
>TRBJ2-7|.|TRBV6-2/TRBV6-3|.
CASEGQTYEQYF
TGTGCCAGCGAAGGACAGACCTACGAGCAGTACTTC
>TRBJ2-4|.|TRBV10-2|many
CASLEGNIQYF
TGCGCCAGCCTTGAGGGGAACATTCAGTACTTC
>TRBJ2-7|.|TRBV10-3|.
CAISESPDSSSYEQYF
TGTGCCATCAGTGAGTCTCCGGACTCGAGCTCCTACGAGCAGTACTTC
>TRBJ2-3|TRBD2|TRBV15|.
CATRLADLTDTQYF
TGTGCCACTCGACTAGCGGATCTTACAGATACGCAGTATTTT
>TRBJ1-4|TRBD1|TRBV12-3/TRBV12-4|.
CASRSGTGLEKLFF
TGTGCCAGCAGATCCGGGACAGGATTAGAAAAACTGTTTTTT
>TRBJ2-1|TRBD1|TRBV7-6|few
CASSWGQNNEQFF
TGTGCCAGCAGCTGGGGACAGAACAATGAGCAGTTCTTC
>TRBJ1-2|.|TRBV5-1|few
CASSLDVTGNGYTF
TGCGCCAGCAGCTTGGACGTTACAGGGAACGGCTACACCTTC
>TRBJ2-1|.|TRBV12-3/TRBV12-4|.
CASSFQGNEQFF
TGTGCCAGCAGTTTCCAGGGTAATGAGCAGTTCTTC
>TRBJ2-2|.|TRBV4-3|few
CASSPGGINLGELFF
TGCGCCAGCAGCCCCGGAGGAATCAACCTCGGGGAGCTGTTTTTT
>TRBJ2-1|.|TRBV27|few
CASSGPGASSYNEQFF
TGTGCCAGCAGTGGACCCGGGGCCAGCTCCTACAATGAGCAGTTCTTC
>TRBJ2-2|.|TRBV7-9|.
CASSPKEGLPGELFF
TGTGCCAGCAGCCCAAAGGAGGGTTTACCCGGGGAGCTGTTTTTT
>TRBJ2-1|.|TRBV27|few
CASSPTPSSSYNEQFF
TGTGCCAGCAGTCCCACGCCCTCAAGCTCCTACAATGAGCAGTTCTTC
>TRBJ2-2|TRBD2|TRBV19|.
CASNRGDTGELFF
TGTGCCAGTAACCGGGGGGACACCGGGGAGCTGTTTTTT
>TRBJ2-3|TRBD2|TRBV29-1|.
CSVDGLAGDPRDTQYF
TGCAGCGTTGATGGACTAGCGGGGGACCCAAGGGATACGCAGTATTTT
>TRBJ1-1|.|TRBV30|.
CAGKINMNTEAFF
TGTGCCGGCAAGATTAACATGAACACTGAAGCTTTCTTT
>TRBJ2-2|TRBD2|TRBV6-2/TRBV6-3|few
CASYPRGASGATGELFF
TGTGCCAGCTACCCTCGGGGAGCTAGCGGGGCAACCGGGGAGCTGTTTTTT
>TRBJ1-1|.|TRBV6-1|.
CASSRSRGTEAFF
TGTGCCAGCAGTCGATCCAGGGGCACTGAAGCTTTCTTT
>TRBJ2-7|TRBD2|TRBV28|few
CASSSFGAGGPYEQYF
TGTGCCAGCAGTTCCTTCGGAGCGGGAGGCCCCTACGAGCAGTACTTC
>TRBJ2-5|.|TRBV9|many
CASSESLGQETQYF
TGTGCCAGCAGCGAGAGCCTTGGGCAAGAGACCCAGTACTTC
>TRBJ1-2|.|TRBV13|few
CASSFRGDYGYTF
TGTGCCAGCAGCTTCCGGGGTGACTATGGCTACACCTTC
>TRBJ2-7|.|TRBV14|few
CASSQGPANEQYF
TGTGCCAGCAGTCAAGGTCCGGCGAACGAGCAGTACTTC
>TRBJ1-5|TRBD1|TRBV2|many
CASSETSTGALPQHF
TGTGCCAGCAGTGAAACTTCGACAGGGGCTCTCCCCCAGCATTTT
>TRBJ1-4|.|TRBV28|few
CASSLARGDEKLFF
TGTGCCAGCAGTTTAGCTCGCGGGGATGAAAAACTGTTTTTT
>TRBJ2-7|TRBD2|TRBV12-3/TRBV12-4|.
CASTGELAGAGLGNEQYF
TGTGCCAGTACAGGGGAACTAGCGGGAGCAGGCCTCGGGAACGAGCAGTACTTC
>TRBJ2-1|TRBD2|TRBV5-1|many
CASRTSGGQFF
TGCGCCAGCAGGACTAGCGGTGGGCAGTTCTTC
>TRBJ2-7|.|TRBV6-5|few
CASSYLSEGYEQYF
TGTGCCAGCAGTTACCTCTCCGAGGGGTACGAGCAGTACTTC
>TRBJ2-3|TRBD2|TRBV4-3|.
CASSQDSGRAVDTQYF
TGCGCCAGCAGCCAAGATAGCGGGAGGGCAGTGGATACGCAGTATTTT
>TRBJ2-1|.|TRBV19|.
CASSMSAGLSRVGQFF
TGTGCCAGTAGTATGTCGGCAGGCCTATCACGGGTTGGGCAGTTCTTC
>TRBJ2-7|.|TRBV27|.
CASSPWSLGRNEQYF
TGTGCCAGCAGTCCTTGGAGCTTGGGGCGGAACGAGCAGTACTTC
>TRBJ2-1|TRBD2|TRBV11-1|.
CASSLVLPSGNNEQFF
TGTGCCAGCAGCTTAGTCCTGCCTAGCGGGAACAATGAGCAGTTCTTC
>TRBJ2-5|TRBD2|TRBV27|few
CASSFLAGYGETQYF
TGTGCCAGCAGTTTCCTAGCGGGATATGGAGAGACCCAGTACTTC
>TRBJ2-7|.|TRBV29-1|few
CSVEMGHGYEQYF
TGCAGCGTTGAAATGGGACACGGATACGAGCAGTACTTC
>TRBJ2-1|.|TRBV4-3|few
CASSQEGGGGEQFF
TGCGCCAGCAGCCAAGAAGGAGGGGGGGGTGAGCAGTTCTTC
>TRBJ2-1|.|TRBV5-1|many
CASSYRDVDEQFF
TGCGCCAGCAGCTACCGGGACGTCGATGAGCAGTTCTTC
>TRBJ2-1|.|TRBV7-2|few
CASSLLGGYNEQFF
TGTGCCAGCAGCTTGCTAGGGGGCTACAATGAGCAGTTCTTC
>TRBJ2-7|.|TRBV7-9|.
CASDGFRGDPYEQYF
TGTGCCAGCGATGGTTTCAGGGGAGATCCCTACGAGCAGTACTTC